This passage covers 19 T cell receptor beta chains from one sample sequenced in a study of blood T cells in healthy people across ages. A second PCR of roughly 7 to 11 cycles used a sample-barcoded 5' primer and a J-beta primer mix. TCRdb ran MiXCR on the 5' RACE reads and lists one entry per CDR3 protein. The data show about 1,000,000 distinct CDR3 sequences, under 55% seen once. Source material: blood. These receptors all come from a woman in her sixties in good health.

The gene calls are TRBV12-3 or TRBV12-4 and TRBJ2-7; TRBD1 is a possible D gene (5 bases). The end of the DNA aligns better with TRBJ2-5, so the J call may be wrong. The CDR3 loop spans 16 amino acids. The CDR3 sequence is CASSLGVQGGWETQYF. The CDR3 DNA is TGTGCCAGCAGTTTAGGCGTGCAGGGTGGCTGGGAGACCCAGTACTTC.

This clonotype was recorded only once. The chain combines TRBV4-3 with TRBJ1-1; the D is unclear. Germline CDR1 and CDR2: LGHNA and YSLEER. The CDR3 runs 14 residues. Trimming cost V 1 base and J 2 bases, with 8 bases left between them. The CDR3 sequence is CASSQAGSNTEAFF. The CDR3 DNA is TGCGCCAGCAGCCAAGCCGGGAGTAACACTGAAGCTTTCTTT.

This chain connects TRBV6-1 to TRBJ2-3, with 9 positions matching TRBD2. Germline V gene sequence: CDR1 MNHNS, CDR2 SASEGT. V shed 3 bases, J shed 8 bases, and the junction held 9 bases outside the gene matches. This CDR3 is built from 15 residues. The CDR3 loop reads CASSDGLARGGTQYF. CDR3 sequence (DNA): TGTGCCAGCAGTGACGGACTAGCGAGAGGGGGTACGCAGTATTTT.

Regarding this clonotype: A much larger clone lies a single base off, so this may be a read error. V gene TRBV28 combines with J gene TRBJ2-5, with 9 bases identical to TRBD1. Matching the DNA end better, TRBJ2-7 makes the J call doubtful. The CDR3 length is 13 residues. Germline V gene lookup returns CDR1 MDHEN and CDR2 SYDVKM. Here the CDR3 reads CASTEGQGYEQYF. The CDR3 region has the DNA TGTGCCAGCACCGAGGGACAGGGCTACGAGCAGTACTTC.

This rearrangement joins TRBV5-1 to TRBJ2-7; 7 nucleotides agree with TRBD1. The CDR3 length is 14 residues. Germline loops: CDR1 SGHRS, CDR2 YFSETQ. Unmatched junction bases numbered 7, after V lost 4 bases and J lost 3 bases. Written as DNA, the CDR3 is TGCGCCAGCAGCACAAGGGGGCGACGCTACGAGCAGTACTTC. It is translated as CASSTRGRRYEQYF.

In this sample, this clonotype turned up once. V usage is TRBV15 and J usage is TRBJ2-1; 10 bases align to TRBD2. In germline, CDR1 is LNHNV, CDR2 YYDKDF (reference sequence). The CDR3 is 16 residues long. The trim removed 8 bases at V and 6 bases at J, leaving 13 bases unmatched. The CDR3 protein is CATQREGPGWVNEQFF. The CDR3 region has the DNA TGTGCCACCCAGCGGGAGGGCCCAGGCTGGGTCAATGAGCAGTTCTTC.

The table lists this clonotype with a few counts. This chain uses TRBV29-1 with TRBJ1-2; 12 bases line up with TRBD1. The germline gives CDR1 SQVTM, CDR2 ANQGSEA. Trimming removed 4 bases from V and 5 bases from J; junction bases left unmatched: 8. The CDR3 totals 15 residues. In DNA, the CDR3 is TGCAGCGTTGGAAGGGGACAGGGGGCCTTATATGGCTACACCTTC. Protein: CSVGRGQGALYGYTF.

This sequence joins TRBV7-8 and TRBJ2-1; TRBD1 is a possible D gene (6 bases). Germline V gives CDR1 SGHVS, CDR2 FQNEAQ. V was trimmed by 1 base and J by 1 base, leaving 11 bases between them. The CDR3 spans 16 residues. The CDR3: CASSLGTQGSYNEQFF. CDR3 sequence (DNA): TGTGCCAGCAGCTTAGGGACCCAGGGGTCCTACAATGAGCAGTTCTTC.

There are a few counts of this clonotype. V gene TRBV20-1 combines with J gene TRBJ1-2; D is possibly TRBD1 (5 bases). Trimming stripped 6 bases from V and 4 bases from J, with 9 bases between. The CDR3 runs to 11 residues. Germline CDR1 DFQATT, CDR2 SNEGSKA (reference sequence). CDR3 DNA: TGCAGTGCCAGACAGACCTATGGCTACACCTTC. The encoded protein is CSARQTYGYTF.

The chain employs TRBV6-5 and TRBJ1-5; no definite D call. This CDR3 comprises 14 residues. The V end lost 2 bases, the J end lost 6 bases, and 11 bases lay between the germline ends. CDR1 and CDR2 from the germline V gene are MNHEY and SVGAGI. DNA of the CDR3: TGTGCCAGCAGTTACGGGGTCTTAGGTCAGCCCCAGCATTTT. It translates to CASSYGVLGQPQHF.

This chain joins TRBV4-1 and TRBJ2-7, with TRBD2 as a possible D gene (6 bases). V was trimmed by 6 bases and J by 3 bases, leaving 12 bases between them. This CDR3 spans 13 amino acids. CDR1 is MGHRA, CDR2 YSYEKL, per germline. The CDR3, as DNA: TGCGCCAGCAGTGGGGGGTCCGGCTACGAGCAGTACTTC. The encoded protein is CASSGGSGYEQYF.

A few counts support this clonotype. The chain combines TRBV6-6 with TRBJ2-1; 13 nucleotides match TRBD2. CDR3 length equals 16 residues. V gave up 6 bases and J gave up 3 bases; unmatched junction bases: 5. Germline V CDR1 and CDR2: MNHNY, SVGAGI (reference sequence). The CDR3, as DNA: TGTGCCAGCAGGCCGGGACTAGCGGGAATCTACAATGAGCAGTTCTTC. Protein product: CASRPGLAGIYNEQFF.

This chain joins TRBV27 and TRBJ2-5; 7 nucleotides align to TRBD1. The CDR3 sequence is 14 residues long. V shed 5 bases, J shed 5 bases, and the junction held 8 bases outside the gene matches. Germline V gives CDR1 MNHEY, CDR2 SMNVEV (reference sequence). CDR3 coding DNA: TGTGCCAGCAGTCCAGGACAGGTTGGGGAGACCCAGTACTTC. It specifies CASSPGQVGETQYF.

J is TRBJ2-2 and V is TRBV29-1; D might be TRBD1 or TRBD2, each matching 5 bases. Germline values: CDR1 SQVTM, CDR2 ANQGSEA. Trimming shortened V by 6 bases and J by 4 bases, and 12 bases separated the two germline ends. The CDR3 length is 13 residues. CDR3 nucleotides: TGCAGCGTCGGGACCGCTTCCACCGGGGAGCTGTTTTTT. Amino acids: CSVGTASTGELFF.

The rearrangement joins TRBV7-9 to TRBJ2-3; D is unclear. This CDR3 has 13 amino acids. Germline CDR1 reads SEHNR; CDR2 reads FQNEAQ (reference sequence). Trimming pared 2 bases from V and 6 bases from J, leaving 9 bases between. The CDR3 nucleotides are TGTGCCAGCAGCTTACAGGCCTGGGATACGCAGTATTTT. Translation gives CASSLQAWDTQYF.

The CDR3 spells CASSQDPTSVKEQYF. CDR3 in DNA: TGTGCCAGCAGCCAAGATCCGACTAGCGTGAAAGAGCAGTACTTC. This rearrangement joins TRBV3-1 to TRBJ2-5; TRBD2 matches at 8 bases. Trimming took 0 bases from V and 11 from J; bases not matched to a gene: 11. The CDR3 contains 15 residues. Germline V gives CDR1 LGHDT, CDR2 YNNKEL (reference sequence).

In its sample, this clonotype was seen a few times. The CDR3 region is CASMGLALNEQFF. The CDR3 bases are TGTGCCAGCATGGGGCTAGCGCTGAATGAGCAGTTCTTC. This chain joins TRBV14 and TRBJ2-1; D is possibly TRBD2 (6 bases). Looked up from germline, CDR1 is SGHDN and CDR2 is FVKESK. The CDR3 has 13 amino acids. V was clipped by 7 bases and J by 7 bases, with 14 bases between them.

There are a few counts of this clonotype. J is TRBJ2-1 and V is TRBV7-2, with D uncertain. The CDR3 has 17 residues. The germline V gene has CDR1 SGHTA and CDR2 FQGNSA. The germline V and J ends were trimmed by 5 bases and 2 bases, with 19 bases remaining between them. The CDR3 loop reads CASSPSRGDPTYNEQFF. CDR3 nucleotide sequence: TGTGCCAGCAGCCCGAGCCGCGGAGATCCTACCTACAATGAGCAGTTCTTC.

The rearrangement joins TRBV27 to TRBJ2-7; D not resolved. V shed 2 bases and J shed 6 bases, with 11 bases lying between them. The V gene's germline CDR1 is MNHEY and CDR2 SMNVEV (reference sequence). There are 13 residues in the CDR3. The CDR3 region has the DNA TGTGCCAGCAGTTTAGATCCATTAGTCGAGCAGTACTTC. This gives the protein CASSLDPLVEQYF.